This is a list of T cell receptor beta chains from one sample in a study of CD8 T cells in Susac syndrome. TCRdb reprocessed the immunoSEQ multiplex PCR reads via MiXCR and lists one record per CDR3 protein. The sample has more than 75,000 distinct CDR3 sequences; roughly 93% are singletons. The sequenced material came from CD8+ T cells from PBMCs. The receptor set was obtained from a human donor in good health. The CDR3 runs from the conserved cysteine through the conserved F or W. A D gene is named only where the DNA matches it firmly. Expanded clones are given a class, and other clones once, few, many or no size at all.

TRBV11-2	-	-	TRBJ2-1	TGTGCCAGCAGCGGACTAACCTCCTCCAATGAGCAGTTCTTC	CASSGLTSSNEQFF
TRBV12-3/TRBV12-4	-	-	TRBJ2-7	TGTGCCAGCAGTCTGGGACAGTACGCGGGGCCTTCCTACGAGCAGTACTTC	CASSLGQYAGPSYEQYF
TRBV9	TRBD1	-	TRBJ2-2	TGTGCCAGCAGCGTACTGGGACAGGGCCCAGTCGGGGAGCTGTTTTTT	CASSVLGQGPVGELFF
TRBV12-3/TRBV12-4	-	-	TRBJ2-1	TGTGCCAGCAGTTTCCGGCCCGGTGAGCAGTTCTTC	CASSFRPGEQFF
TRBV7-8	-	-	TRBJ2-1	TGTGCCAGCAGCTTAGTTGTGGGCTCCTACAATGAGCAGTTCTTC	CASSLVVGSYNEQFF
TRBV5-1	-	once	TRBJ2-5	TGCGCCAGCAGCCTAAGGGACACCAGGAGAGAGACCCAGTACTTC	CASSLRDTRRETQYF
TRBV27	TRBD1	-	TRBJ2-5	TGTGCCAGCAGTTTATTGGTGGGACAGCAAGAGACCCAGTACTTC	CASSLLVGQQETQYF
TRBV5-1	-	-	TRBJ2-7	TGCGCCAGCAGCTTGTTCTCGGGGAGCTCCTACGAGCAGTACTTC	CASSLFSGSSYEQYF
TRBV13	-	-	TRBJ1-2	TGTGCCAGCATCGAACAGGGCGGCGACTATGGCTACACCTTC	CASIEQGGDYGYTF
TRBV6-5	TRBD1	-	TRBJ2-3	TGTGCCAGCAGTTACTCGAGGTTAGGGACAGGGGATACAGATACGCAGTATTTT	CASSYSRLGTGDTDTQYF
TRBV25-1	-	-	TRBJ2-1	TGTGCCAGCAGTAGCAGGACACCCAATGAGCAGTTCTTC	CASSSRTPNEQFF
TRBV9	TRBD2	once	TRBJ2-1	TGTGCCAGCAGCGTATCCGAACTAGCGGGGTACAATGAGCAGTTCTTC	CASSVSELAGYNEQFF
TRBV12-3/TRBV12-4	-	-	TRBJ1-2	TGTGCCAGCAGTTTACCCTATCTCGACAGAGCTAACTATGGCTACACCTTC	CASSLPYLDRANYGYTF
TRBV15	TRBD1	-	TRBJ1-1	TGTGCCACCAGCCAGGAGACAGGGGGGACTGAAGCTTTCTTT	CATSQETGGTEAFF
TRBV9	-	-	TRBJ1-6	TGTGCCAGCAGCGTCCGGTGGGCCTCAAATTCACCCCTCCACTTT	CASSVRWASNSPLHF
TRBV9	TRBD1	-	TRBJ2-1	TGTGCCAGCAGAGACAGGGGTGAGCAGTTCTTC	CASRDRGEQFF
TRBV28	TRBD1	once	TRBJ2-1	TGTGCCAGCAGTCCGTACAGGGGTGGCTACAATGAGCAGTTCTTC	CASSPYRGGYNEQFF
TRBV6-5	-	-	TRBJ2-1	TGTGCCAGCAGTCGTCTAAATGAGCAGTTCTTC	CASSRLNEQFF
TRBV15	-	-	TRBJ2-7	TGTGCCACCAGCAGAAGGGGGGGAACAGCCTACGAGCAGTACTTC	CATSRRGGTAYEQYF
TRBV7-7	-	once	TRBJ2-1	TGTGCTAGCAGCTTATTCGGACAGGAGGGTAAGAATGAGCAGTTCTTC	CASSLFGQEGKNEQFF
TRBV20-1	-	once	TRBJ1-1	TGCAGTGCTAGGGAACAGGGACGGAACACTGAAGCTTTCTTT	CSAREQGRNTEAFF
TRBV12-3/TRBV12-4	-	-	TRBJ1-2	TGTGCCAGCAGTTTAAGGGATCCTTGGTATGGCTACACCTTC	CASSLRDPWYGYTF
TRBV19	TRBD2	few	TRBJ2-3	TGTGCCAGTAGCCTTAGCGGGAGTACAGATACGCAGTATTTT	CASSLSGSTDTQYF
TRBV28	TRBD2	once	TRBJ2-2	TGTGCCAGCAGTTTATTAGCGGGAGGCAACACCGGGGAGCTGTTTTTT	CASSLLAGGNTGELFF
TRBV3-1	TRBD1	-	TRBJ1-3	TGTGCCAGCAGCCATCCTGGACAGGACAGAAACACCATATATTTT	CASSHPGQDRNTIYF
TRBV20-1	-	-	TRBJ1-1	TGCAGTGCTAATCCCCAGACACGCTCCTCGAACACTGAAGCTTTCTTT	CSANPQTRSSNTEAFF
TRBV4-3	-	-	TRBJ1-1	TGCGCCAGCAGCCAAGTGCAGGGGAGGATGAACACTGAAGCTTTCTTT	CASSQVQGRMNTEAFF
TRBV14	-	-	TRBJ2-3	TGTGCCAGCAGCCCTTTGGGAGGCCCTAGCACAGATACGCAGTATTTT	CASSPLGGPSTDTQYF
TRBV11-2	-	-	TRBJ2-1	TGTGCCAGCAGCTTAGAGCCGGGGAACAATGAGCAGTTCTTC	CASSLEPGNNEQFF
TRBV9	-	-	TRBJ2-1	TGTGCCAGCAGCGTACACCGGGGTGAGCAGTTCTTC	CASSVHRGEQFF
TRBV7-2	TRBD2	-	TRBJ2-3	TGTGCCAGCAGCTGGGGGGGGACTAGTACAGATACGCAGTATTTT	CASSWGGTSTDTQYF
TRBV27	-	-	TRBJ1-5	TGTGCCAGCAGTTTATCAGGAGGACAGATAAATCAGCCCCAGCATTTT	CASSLSGGQINQPQHF
TRBV7-9	TRBD1	-	TRBJ1-2	TGTGCCAGCAGCTTATTAAGGGGGCAGGAATACTATGGCTACACCTTC	CASSLLRGQEYYGYTF
TRBV6-2/TRBV6-3	-	-	TRBJ2-3	TGTGCCAGCAGTTACAACGACGAGGCTAGCACAGATACGCAGTATTTT	CASSYNDEASTDTQYF
TRBV7-9	-	-	TRBJ2-2	TGTGCCAGCAGCCCCTCCGGGGAGCTGTTTTTT	CASSPSGELFF
TRBV12-3/TRBV12-4	TRBD2	-	TRBJ2-3	TGTGCCAGCAGTCGATCCGGACTAGCGGGGCACACAGATACGCAGTATTTT	CASSRSGLAGHTDTQYF
TRBV11-2	-	-	TRBJ2-5	TGTGCCAGCAGCCCCCCAAGCTTCAAAGAGACCCAGTACTTC	CASSPPSFKETQYF
TRBV27	-	-	TRBJ1-1	TGTGCCAGCAGTTTAGAAGGAGTGTACACTGAAGCTTTCTTT	CASSLEGVYTEAFF
TRBV12-3/TRBV12-4	-	once	TRBJ2-2	TGTGCCAGCAGTCACTATACCCTCTCAACGGAGCTGTTTTTT	CASSHYTLSTELFF
TRBV29-1	-	once	TRBJ1-2	TGCAGCGTTGTGACAGATCAATATGGCTACACCTTC	CSVVTDQYGYTF
TRBV29-1	-	-	TRBJ2-2	TGCAGCGTTGAAGTCGGGGGAGACACCGGGGAGCTGTTTTTT	CSVEVGGDTGELFF
TRBV14	TRBD1	-	TRBJ1-1	TGTGCCAGCAGCCATCCAGGGGGAGGTGGCACTGAAGCTTTCTTT	CASSHPGGGGTEAFF
TRBV4-1	-	once	TRBJ2-7	TGCGCCAGCAGCCAAGATTCCCTGGGGGGAGGCCTCTCCGAGCAGTACTTC	CASSQDSLGGGLSEQYF
TRBV5-6	-	-	TRBJ2-3	TGTGCCAGCAGCTCTATCGAGACAGATACGCAGTATTTT	CASSSIETDTQYF
TRBV28	-	-	TRBJ1-1	TGTGCCAGCAGTTCTCCCACTGAAGCTTTCTTT	CASSSPTEAFF
TRBV28	-	-	TRBJ2-5	TGTGCCAGCAGCCCAGTTTGGGGAAGTTTTGAGGTCGAAGAGACCCAGTACTTC	CASSPVWGSFEVEETQYF
TRBV12-3/TRBV12-4	-	-	TRBJ2-5	TGTGCCAGCAGTTTAAGGGGGGCTGGGGAGACCCAGTACTTC	CASSLRGAGETQYF
TRBV27	TRBD2	-	TRBJ2-1	TGTGCCAGCAGAGTAGCGGGAGGCACCAATGAGCAGTTCTTC	CASRVAGGTNEQFF
TRBV5-6	TRBD1	-	TRBJ2-7	TGTGCCAGCAGCCCCGCAAAGGACAGGCCAGGGCAGTACTTC	CASSPAKDRPGQYF
TRBV12-3/TRBV12-4	-	-	TRBJ1-5	TGTGCCAGCAGTCCAGGCCCAGCAATCGAGCCCCAGCATTTT	CASSPGPAIEPQHF
TRBV28	-	few	TRBJ2-3	TGTGCCAGCCACGACATCGGACTCACAGATACGCAGTATTTT	CASHDIGLTDTQYF
TRBV15	TRBD2	-	TRBJ2-5	TGTGCCACCAGCACAAAGGGCATTGACAGCTGGGCGGGGGGCGAGACCCAGTACTTC	CATSTKGIDSWAGGETQYF
TRBV5-6	-	-	TRBJ1-2	TGTGCCAGCAGCTTGGAGTGGCTGGGGGCGGACTATGGCTACACCTTC	CASSLEWLGADYGYTF
TRBV7-9	-	-	TRBJ1-6	TGTGCCAGCAGAATAGAAGAGGAGGAAATTTATTCACCCCTCCACTTT	CASRIEEEEIYSPLHF
TRBV6-2/TRBV6-3	-	-	TRBJ1-5	TGTGCCAGCAGTTACGACGATAGCAATCAGCCCCAGCATTTT	CASSYDDSNQPQHF
TRBV5-6	-	-	TRBJ2-1	TGTGCCAGCAGCAGGGACGTCAATGAGCAGTTCTTC	CASSRDVNEQFF
TRBV11-2	-	once	TRBJ2-7	TGTGCCAGCAGCCGAGGGAGCTATACCTACGAGCAGTACTTC	CASSRGSYTYEQYF
TRBV2	-	-	TRBJ2-7	TGTGCCAGCAGTGATATTAGTCCCTTCGTGGGCAACGAGCAGTACTTC	CASSDISPFVGNEQYF